This T cell receptor (beta chain) was obtained from a study of CD8 T cells in ankylosing spondylitis. Whole-study results and caveats: Within ankylosing spondylitis blood, a TCR beta motif made up of roughly eight highly homologous variants appeared to be characteristic. As for the disease-linked clones, they showed a CD8+ phenotype and occurred at relatively low frequencies in peripheral blood. Several of the motif variants were reported before in synovial fluid and blood from reactive arthritis.

This clonotype was seen only a few times. The antigen is undetermined. The CDR3 spans 14 residues. Germline CDR1 MNHNS, CDR2 SASEGT. V was cut by 0 bases and J by 3 bases, with 7 bases left in between. Quantitative barcoded 5'-RACE was used to prepare TCR beta libraries. MiXCR was run by TCRdb on the 5' RACE reads, yielding one entry per CDR3 protein. The repertoire holds fewer than 400,000 distinct CDR3 sequences, with under 8.5% as singletons. This clonotype originated in a male donor with ankylosing spondylitis. The V gene is TRBV6-1, the J gene TRBJ2-3; no clear D gene. The material sequenced was blood, either unsorted or a sorted T cell fraction (not recorded which). The CDR3 DNA is TGTGCCAGCAGTGAAGCCCGCGATACAGATACGCAGTATTTT. It specifies CASSEARDTDTQYF.